Following are 4 T cell receptor beta chains from one sample sequenced in a study of regulatory T cells in long-lasting Graves disease. As for time point: persistent/refractory GD, antithyroid drugs over 5 years with positive TRAb. PBMC RNA was the source of the TCR library. Sequencing libraries for TCR beta were prepared with iRepertoire HTBI primers and Arm-PCR of CDR3 regions. TCRdb recomputed calls from the multiplex PCR reads with MiXCR, one row per CDR3 protein. The sample shows more than 300,000 distinct CDR3 sequences, roughly 20% of them seen only once. Here the sequenced sample was peripheral blood mononuclear cells (PBMCs), taken when the disease was refractory, from a patient treated with antithyroid drugs. All receptors derive from a woman in her 40s with Graves disease.

The chain combines TRBV9 with TRBJ2-3; a possible D gene is TRBD2 (6 bases). Trimming pared 4 bases from V and 3 bases from J, leaving 21 bases between. CDR3 size: 17 residues. CDR1 SGDLS and CDR2 YYNGEE come from the germline V gene. CDR3 bases: TGTGCCAGCAGCCCGCGACTAGGAAGGAAGGAGACAGATACGCAGTATTTT. This gives the protein CASSPRLGRKETDTQYF.

Ten or more counts support this clonotype. The V call is TRBV5-1, the J call TRBJ1-1, with D uncertain. CDR3 length equals 16 residues. V was clipped by 0 bases and J by 4 bases, with 16 bases between them. The V gene's germline CDR1 is SGHRS and CDR2 YFSETQ. CDR3 amino acids: CASSLEGRRESTEAFF. The CDR3 bases are TGCGCCAGCAGCTTGGAAGGTCGGAGGGAGAGCACTGAAGCTTTCTTT.

This clonotype was detected a few times. The rearrangement links TRBV28 to TRBJ2-1, with a weak D call TRBD2 (5 bases). This CDR3 contains 15 residues. The germline gives CDR1 MDHEN, CDR2 SYDVKM. V lost 4 bases and J 9 bases, leaving 19 bases between the germline ends. The CDR3 reads CASSSTDTRWIEQFF. CDR3 nucleotides: TGTGCCAGCAGTTCCACCGATACTAGATGGATTGAGCAGTTCTTC.

This clonotype was found many times. The chain employs TRBV2 and TRBJ1-5; tentative D call: TRBD1 (5 bases). Germline-derived CDR1 and CDR2 are SNHLY and FYNNEI. V lost 1 base, J lost 6 bases, and 13 bases lay in between. The CDR3 totals 15 residues. CDR3 DNA sequence: TGTGCCAGCAGTGAAGAGGGAGGGGAAGGTCAGCCCCAGCATTTT. Protein product: CASSEEGGEGQPQHF. Full variable domain (remainder filled in from reference TRBV2 and TRBJ1-5): EPEVTQTPSHQVTQMGQEVILRCVPISNHLYFYWYRQILGQKVEFLVSFYNNEISEKSEIFDDQFSVERPDGSNFTLKIRSTKLEDSAMYFCASSEEGGEGQPQHFGDGTRLSIL.